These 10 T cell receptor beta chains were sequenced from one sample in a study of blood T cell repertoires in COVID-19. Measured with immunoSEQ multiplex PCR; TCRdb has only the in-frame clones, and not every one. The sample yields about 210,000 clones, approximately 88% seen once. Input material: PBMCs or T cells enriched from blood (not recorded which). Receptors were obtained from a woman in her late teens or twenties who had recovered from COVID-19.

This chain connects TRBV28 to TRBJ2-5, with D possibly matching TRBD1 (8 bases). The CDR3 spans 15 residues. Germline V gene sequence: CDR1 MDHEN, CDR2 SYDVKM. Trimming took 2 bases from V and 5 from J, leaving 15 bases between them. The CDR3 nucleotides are TGTGCCAGCAGTTTACTACAGGGGGGGTACGAGACCCAGTACTTC. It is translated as CASSLLQGGYETQYF.

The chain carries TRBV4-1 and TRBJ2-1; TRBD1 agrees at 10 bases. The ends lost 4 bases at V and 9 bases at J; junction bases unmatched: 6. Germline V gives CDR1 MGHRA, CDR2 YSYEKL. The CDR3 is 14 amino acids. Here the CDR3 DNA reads TGCGCCAGCAGCCCGGGACAGGGGAGCACTGAGCAGTTCTTC. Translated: CASSPGQGSTEQFF.

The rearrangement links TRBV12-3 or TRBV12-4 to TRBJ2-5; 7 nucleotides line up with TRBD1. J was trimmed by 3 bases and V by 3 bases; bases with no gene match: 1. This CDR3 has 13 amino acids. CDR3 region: CASSFGTEETQYF. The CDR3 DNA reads TGTGCCAGCAGTTTTGGGACAGAAGAGACCCAGTACTTC.

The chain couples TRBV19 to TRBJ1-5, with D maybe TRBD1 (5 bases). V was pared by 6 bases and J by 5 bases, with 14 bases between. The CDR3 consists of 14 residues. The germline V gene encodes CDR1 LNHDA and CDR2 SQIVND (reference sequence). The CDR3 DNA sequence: TGTGCCAGTAGCCCGGGGGGGGTCTATCAGCCCCAGCATTTT. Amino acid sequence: CASSPGGVYQPQHF.

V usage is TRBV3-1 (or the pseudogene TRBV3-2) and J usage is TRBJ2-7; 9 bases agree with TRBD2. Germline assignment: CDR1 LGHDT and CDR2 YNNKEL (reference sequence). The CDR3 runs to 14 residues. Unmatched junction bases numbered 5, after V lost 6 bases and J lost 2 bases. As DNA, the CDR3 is TGTGCCAGCAGTCCGCAGCGGGGGGCCTACGAGCAGTACTTC. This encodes CASSPQRGAYEQYF.

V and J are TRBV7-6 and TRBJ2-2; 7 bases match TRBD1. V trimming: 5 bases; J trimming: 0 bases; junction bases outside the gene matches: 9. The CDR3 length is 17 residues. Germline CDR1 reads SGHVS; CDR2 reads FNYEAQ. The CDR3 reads CASSAPGQGANTGELFF. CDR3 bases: TGTGCCAGCAGCGCCCCGGGGCAGGGGGCGAACACCGGGGAGCTGTTTTTT.

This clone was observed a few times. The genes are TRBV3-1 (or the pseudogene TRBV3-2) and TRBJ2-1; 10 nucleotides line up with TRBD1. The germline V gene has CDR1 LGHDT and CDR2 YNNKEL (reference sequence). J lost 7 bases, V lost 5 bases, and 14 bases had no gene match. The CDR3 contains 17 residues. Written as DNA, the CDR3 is TGTGCCAGCAGCTCGAACGGCGGGACAGGGGTTGTAAATGAGCAGTTCTTC. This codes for CASSSNGGTGVVNEQFF.

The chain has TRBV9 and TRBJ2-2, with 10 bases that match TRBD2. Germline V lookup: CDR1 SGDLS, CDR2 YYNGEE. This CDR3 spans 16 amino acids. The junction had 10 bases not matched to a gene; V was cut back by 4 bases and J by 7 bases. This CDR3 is CASSSTPGTSVGELFF. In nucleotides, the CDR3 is TGTGCCAGCAGCTCCACACCCGGGACTAGCGTCGGGGAGCTGTTTTTT.

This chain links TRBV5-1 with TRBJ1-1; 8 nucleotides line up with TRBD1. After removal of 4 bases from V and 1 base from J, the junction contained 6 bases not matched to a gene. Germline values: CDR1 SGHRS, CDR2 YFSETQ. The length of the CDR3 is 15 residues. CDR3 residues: CASSVTGGWNTEAFF. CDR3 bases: TGCGCCAGCAGCGTAACAGGGGGATGGAACACTGAAGCTTTCTTT.

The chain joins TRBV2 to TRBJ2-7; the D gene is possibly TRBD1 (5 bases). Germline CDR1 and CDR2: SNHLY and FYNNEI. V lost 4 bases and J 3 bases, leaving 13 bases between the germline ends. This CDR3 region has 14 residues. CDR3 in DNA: TGTGCCAGCAGTGTAGGGGATATAAACTACGAGCAGTACTTC. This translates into CASSVGDINYEQYF.